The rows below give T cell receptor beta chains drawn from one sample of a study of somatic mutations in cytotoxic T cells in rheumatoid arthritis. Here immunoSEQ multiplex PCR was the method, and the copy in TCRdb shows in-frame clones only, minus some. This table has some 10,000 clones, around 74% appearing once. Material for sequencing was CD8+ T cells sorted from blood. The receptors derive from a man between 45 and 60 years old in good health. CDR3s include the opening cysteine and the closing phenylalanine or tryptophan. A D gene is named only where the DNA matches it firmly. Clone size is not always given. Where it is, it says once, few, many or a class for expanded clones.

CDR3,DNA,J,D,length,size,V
CASSPLEGTEAFF,TGTGCCAGCAGTCCCCTGGAGGGCACTGAAGCTTTCTTT,TRBJ1-1,NA,13,NA,TRBV6-5
CAGDDEGTYEQYF,TGTGCCGGAGACGACGAGGGTACCTACGAGCAGTACTTC,TRBJ2-7,NA,13,NA,TRBV7-9
CALSLGAEAFF,TGTGCCTTAAGTCTGGGCGCTGAAGCTTTCTTT,TRBJ1-1,NA,11,few,TRBV7-9
CASSLGLAGGPVEQFF,TGTGCCAGCAGTTTAGGACTAGCGGGAGGGCCGGTTGAGCAGTTCTTC,TRBJ2-1,TRBD2,16,NA,TRBV28
CASSRLAGGDTQYF,TGCGCCAGCAGCCGCCTAGCGGGGGGAGATACGCAGTATTTT,TRBJ2-3,TRBD2,14,NA,TRBV4-1
CASSQAYSANYGYTF,TGCGCCAGCAGCCAAGCATATTCGGCTAACTATGGCTACACCTTC,TRBJ1-2,NA,15,large,TRBV4-1
CASSPASYEQYF,TGTGCCAGCAGCCCTGCTTCCTACGAGCAGTACTTC,TRBJ2-7,NA,12,NA,TRBV7-8
CASSLAQRGGLYEQYF,TGTGCCAGCAGCTTAGCCCAGCGGGGGGGCCTCTACGAGCAGTACTTC,TRBJ2-7,TRBD2,16,NA,TRBV7-2
CASSNSGRIGNNEQFF,TGTGCCAGCAGCAATAGCGGGAGGATAGGGAACAATGAGCAGTTCTTC,TRBJ2-1,NA,16,NA,TRBV21-1
CASSLEGYRPDTEAFF,TGTGCCAGCAGCTTAGAGGGGTACAGGCCGGACACTGAAGCTTTCTTT,TRBJ1-1,NA,16,NA,TRBV7-2
CASSLYGAGSRSTDTQYF,TGTGCCAGCAGCTTATACGGGGCGGGGAGCAGAAGCACAGATACGCAGTATTTT,TRBJ2-3,NA,18,NA,TRBV7-3
CASSLSQGRGPYGYTF,TGTGCCAGCAGCTTATCACAGGGAAGGGGCCCCTATGGCTACACCTTC,TRBJ1-2,NA,16,NA,TRBV11-2
CASSQVDSLYNEQFF,TGTGCCAGCAGCCAAGTGGACAGCCTCTACAATGAGCAGTTCTTC,TRBJ2-1,NA,15,NA,TRBV4-2
CASSQKGDTPFGTDTQYF,TGTGCCAGCAGCCAAAAGGGGGATACCCCGTTTGGCACAGATACGCAGTATTTT,TRBJ2-3,NA,18,NA,TRBV7-9
CASTGRGHDTEAFF,TGTGCCAGTACTGGCAGGGGGCATGACACTGAAGCTTTCTTT,TRBJ1-1,TRBD1,14,NA,TRBV19
CASRDTDEQFF,TGTGCCAGCAGGGACACCGATGAGCAGTTCTTC,TRBJ2-1,NA,11,NA,TRBV7-9
CASSGGTSGLTDTQYF,TGTGCCAGCAGCGGCGGGACTAGCGGCCTAACAGATACGCAGTATTTT,TRBJ2-3,TRBD2,16,few,TRBV9
CASSGPSAGPYEQYF,TGTGCCAGTAGTGGCCCATCAGCTGGGCCCTACGAGCAGTACTTC,TRBJ2-7,NA,15,NA,TRBV19
CASSPAGPTLSGNTIYF,TGTGCCAGCAGTCCCGCGGGACCGACTCTATCTGGAAACACCATATATTTT,TRBJ1-3,NA,17,NA,TRBV28
CASSIGRGRIPYEQYF,TGTGCCAGTAGTATAGGAAGGGGAAGGATCCCCTACGAGCAGTACTTC,TRBJ2-7,NA,16,NA,TRBV19
CASSADKGATNEKLFF,TGTGCCAGCAGTGCTGATAAGGGGGCAACTAATGAAAAACTGTTTTTT,TRBJ1-4,NA,16,NA,TRBV6-1
CASTSEASGANVLTF,TGTGCCAGCACCTCCGAGGCCTCTGGGGCCAACGTCCTGACTTTC,TRBJ2-6,NA,15,NA,TRBV28
CSVAPGTGDYGYTF,TGCAGCGTCGCCCCCGGGACAGGGGACTATGGCTACACCTTC,TRBJ1-2,TRBD1,14,NA,TRBV29-1
CAISDSDKTPGEQFF,TGTGCCATCAGTGACTCGGACAAGACCCCGGGTGAGCAGTTCTTC,TRBJ2-1,NA,15,NA,TRBV10-3
CASSFRDEQYF,TGTGCCAGCAGTTTCAGGGACGAGCAGTACTTC,TRBJ2-7,NA,11,NA,TRBV28
CASSEGSGAPWETQYF,TGTGCCAGCAGTGAAGGTAGCGGGGCCCCATGGGAGACCCAGTACTTC,TRBJ2-5,TRBD2,16,NA,TRBV2
CASSERGRGLPDLQFF,TGCGCCAGCAGCGAGAGGGGCAGGGGGCTTCCCGATTTGCAGTTCTTC,TRBJ2-1,TRBD1,16,NA,TRBV5-1
CASSASGSLDTQYF,TGTGCCAGCAGCGCCAGCGGGAGTTTAGATACGCAGTATTTT,TRBJ2-3,TRBD2,14,NA,TRBV9
CASSSTFLSGYSYEQYF,TGTGCCAGCAGCTCGACTTTCCTTAGCGGGTACTCCTACGAGCAGTACTTC,TRBJ2-7,TRBD2,17,NA,TRBV5-6